The next 8 T cell receptor beta chains were all read from a single sample in a study of spatial heterogeneity in lung cancer. Points from the study as a whole: Mutation counts in tumors were tracked by counts of expanded intratumoral alpha and beta TCRs.

These receptors' targets are unknown. TCRdb passed the 5' RACE reads through MiXCR, listing each CDR3 protein once. The repertoire holds around 4,000 distinct CDR3 sequences, with under 6% as singletons. Time point in this sample: sample taken at primary tumor resection. Sequenced here: lung tumor tissue, sampled at surgery. The receptors here all came from a female donor with early-stage non-small cell lung cancer.

This clonotype has at least ten counts. This beta chain was picked up by a library intended for alpha chains and is off target, so its count carries little meaning. Here the CDR3 reads CASSLAGGRETDTQYF. CDR3 nucleotides: TGTGCCAGCAGTTTAGCGGGGGGCCGGGAAACAGATACGCAGTATTTT. The V gene is TRBV12-3 or TRBV12-4, the J gene TRBJ2-3, with D perhaps being TRBD1 or TRBD2 (6 bases each). The V gene lost 0 bases and the J gene lost 3 bases, with 13 bases spanning the gap. The CDR3 length is 16 residues.

This clonotype is medium-sized within its sample. Because the library targeted alpha chains, this beta chain is an off-target read whose size means little. This chain links TRBV7-9 with TRBJ2-7, with 11 bases aligning to TRBD2. Per the germline V gene, CDR1 is SEHNR and CDR2 is FQNEAQ (reference sequence). This CDR3 has 17 amino acids. Trimming removed 0 bases from V and 6 bases from J; junction bases left unmatched: 10. DNA of the CDR3: TGTGCCAGCAGCTTAGCGCTAACTAGCGGGAGAGGAGCCGAGCAGTACTTC. Its translation is CASSLALTSGRGAEQYF.

By proportion, this clonotype is medium-sized. This beta chain is an unintended read in a library built for alpha chains; its size means little. J is TRBJ2-7 and V is TRBV27; unclear D gene. The V end was cut by 2 bases, the J end by 1 base, with 12 bases between. Germline V lookup: CDR1 MNHEY, CDR2 SMNVEV (reference sequence). The CDR3 extends over 15 amino acids. In DNA form, the CDR3 reads TGTGCCAGCAGTTTAGCCAGGACGAGATCCTACGAGCAGTACTTC. The encoded protein is CASSLARTRSYEQYF.

This clonotype has at least ten counts. In a library made to pick up alpha chains, this beta chain is a stray read with a size that means little. The V gene is TRBV28, the J gene TRBJ2-3, with a tentative D call TRBD1 (5 bases). Germline assignment: CDR1 MDHEN and CDR2 SYDVKM. The CDR3 loop spans 13 amino acids. V was trimmed by 6 bases and J by 4 bases, leaving 11 bases between them. CDR3 residues: CASSYQGSDTQYF. In DNA form, the CDR3 reads TGTGCCAGCAGCTATCAGGGTTCAGATACGCAGTATTTT.

This clonotype ranks as medium-sized. This beta chain appears as a stray read in a library generated for alpha chains; its size is not informative. The genes are TRBV13 and TRBJ2-3; D might be TRBD2 (5 bases). Germline V gene data show CDR1 as PRHDT and CDR2 as FYEKMQ (reference sequence). V lost 7 bases and J lost 6, with 17 bases in between. The CDR3 consists of 14 residues. The CDR3 bases are TGTGCCAGCAAAGATCGAGGGAGTACTGATACGCAGTATTTT. This sequence encodes CASKDRGSTDTQYF. Supplemented by reference TRBV13 and TRBJ2-3, the full variable domain reads AAGVIQSPRHLIKEKRETATLKCYPIPRHDTVYWYQQGPGQDPQFLISFYEKMQSDKGSIPDRFSAQQFSDYHSELNMSSLELGDSALYFCASKDRGSTDTQYFGPGTRLTVL.

This clonotype was seen at least ten times. Since it is a stray read in a library aimed at alpha chains, this beta chain has a size that is not meaningful. This sequence joins TRBV12-5 and TRBJ1-1; D is unresolved. This CDR3 is built from 13 residues. Germline CDR1 and CDR2: LGHNT and FRNRAP. Trimming took off 1 base at V and 0 bases at J, with 3 bases between the two ends. CDR3 sequence reads: CASGLEVNTEAFF. DNA for the CDR3: TGTGCTAGTGGTTTGGAGGTGAACACTGAAGCTTTCTTT.

This clonotype has ten or more counts. This beta chain was picked up by a library intended for alpha chains and is off target, so its count carries little meaning. CDR3 amino acids: CASRGTGPGTEAFF. The CDR3 DNA reads TGTGCCAGCAGAGGGACAGGGCCGGGCACTGAAGCTTTCTTT. The genes are TRBV7-9 and TRBJ1-1; TRBD1 matches 9 bases. This CDR3 has 14 amino acids. The trim removed 6 bases at V and 4 bases at J, leaving 6 bases unmatched. The germline V gene encodes CDR1 SEHNR and CDR2 FQNEAQ (reference sequence).

This clonotype is categorized as medium-sized (0.01 to 0.1%). This beta chain was picked up by a library intended for alpha chains and is off target, so its count carries little meaning. The CDR3 nucleotides read TGTGCCAGCTCACGAACACAGGTCCGTGATAACTATGGCTACACCTTC. It is translated as CASSRTQVRDNYGYTF. The J gene is TRBJ1-2, the V gene TRBV18; D may be TRBD1 (5 bases). Germline values: CDR1 KGHSH, CDR2 LQKENI. The length of the CDR3 is 16 residues. Trimming cost V 4 bases and J 1 base, with 16 bases left between them.